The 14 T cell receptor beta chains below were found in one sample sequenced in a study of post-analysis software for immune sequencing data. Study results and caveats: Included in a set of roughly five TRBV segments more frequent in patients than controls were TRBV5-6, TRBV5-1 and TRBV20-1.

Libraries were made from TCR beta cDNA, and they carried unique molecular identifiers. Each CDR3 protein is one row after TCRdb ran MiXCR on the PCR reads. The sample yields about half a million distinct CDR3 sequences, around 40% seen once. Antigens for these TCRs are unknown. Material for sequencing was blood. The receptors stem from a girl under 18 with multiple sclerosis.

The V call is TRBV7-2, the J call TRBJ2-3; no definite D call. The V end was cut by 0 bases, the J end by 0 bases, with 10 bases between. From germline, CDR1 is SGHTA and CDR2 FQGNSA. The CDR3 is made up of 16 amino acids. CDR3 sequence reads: CASSLAPRASTDTQYF. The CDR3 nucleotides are TGTGCCAGCAGCTTAGCCCCCCGGGCTAGCACAGATACGCAGTATTTT.

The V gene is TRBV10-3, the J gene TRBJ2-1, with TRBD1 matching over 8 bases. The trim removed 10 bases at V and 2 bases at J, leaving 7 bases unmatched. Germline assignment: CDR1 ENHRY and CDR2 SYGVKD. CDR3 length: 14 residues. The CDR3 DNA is TGTGCCACCGCAGGGGGCGAGACCTACAATGAGCAGTTCTTC. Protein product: CATAGGETYNEQFF.

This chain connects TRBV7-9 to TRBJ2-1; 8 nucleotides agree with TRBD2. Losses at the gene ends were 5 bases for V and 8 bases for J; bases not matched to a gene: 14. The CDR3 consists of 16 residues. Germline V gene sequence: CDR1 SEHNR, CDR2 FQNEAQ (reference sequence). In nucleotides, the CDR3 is TGTGCCAGCAGCCCGCTCCGGGGAGCGGGAGTTGATGAGCAGTTCTTC. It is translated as CASSPLRGAGVDEQFF.

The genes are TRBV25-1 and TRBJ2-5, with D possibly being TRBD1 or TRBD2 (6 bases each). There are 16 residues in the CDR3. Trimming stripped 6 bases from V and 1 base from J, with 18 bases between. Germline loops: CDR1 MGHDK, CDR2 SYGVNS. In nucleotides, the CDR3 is TGTGCCAGCAGCGAGGGCGGGGACACCCTCCAAGAGACCCAGTACTTC. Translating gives CASSEGGDTLQETQYF.

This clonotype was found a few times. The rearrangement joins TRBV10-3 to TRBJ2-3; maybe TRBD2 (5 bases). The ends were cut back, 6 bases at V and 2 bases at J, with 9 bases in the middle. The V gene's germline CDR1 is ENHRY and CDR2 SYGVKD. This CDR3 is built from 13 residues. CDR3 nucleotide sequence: TGTGCCATCAGGGACTTTACCACAGATACGCAGTATTTT. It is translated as CAIRDFTTDTQYF.

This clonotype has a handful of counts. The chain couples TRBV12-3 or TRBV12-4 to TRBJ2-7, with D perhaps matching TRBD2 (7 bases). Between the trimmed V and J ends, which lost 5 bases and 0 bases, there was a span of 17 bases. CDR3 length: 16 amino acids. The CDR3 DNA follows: TGTGCCAGCAGTCCCGAGAGGGGGAGGGCCTCCTACGAGCAGTACTTC. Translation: CASSPERGRASYEQYF.

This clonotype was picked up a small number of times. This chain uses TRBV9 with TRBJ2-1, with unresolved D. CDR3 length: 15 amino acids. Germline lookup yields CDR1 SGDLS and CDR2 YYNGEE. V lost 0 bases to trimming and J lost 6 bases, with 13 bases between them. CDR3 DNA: TGTGCCAGCAGCGTAGCCCGAGATCCCCGCAATGAGCAGTTCTTC. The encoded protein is CASSVARDPRNEQFF.

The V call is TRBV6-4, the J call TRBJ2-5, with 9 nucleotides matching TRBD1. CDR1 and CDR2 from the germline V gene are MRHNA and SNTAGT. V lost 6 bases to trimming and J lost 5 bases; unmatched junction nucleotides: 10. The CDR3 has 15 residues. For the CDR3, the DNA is TGTGCCAGCAGCCGCCGGGACAGGGAGGCGGAGACCCAGTACTTC. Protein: CASSRRDREAETQYF.

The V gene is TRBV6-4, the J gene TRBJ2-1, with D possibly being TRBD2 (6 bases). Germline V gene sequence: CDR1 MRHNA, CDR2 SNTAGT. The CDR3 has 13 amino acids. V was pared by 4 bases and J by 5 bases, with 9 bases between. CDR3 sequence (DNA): TGTGCCAGCAGTGGGGGGGAGAACAATGAGCAGTTCTTC. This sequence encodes CASSGGENNEQFF.

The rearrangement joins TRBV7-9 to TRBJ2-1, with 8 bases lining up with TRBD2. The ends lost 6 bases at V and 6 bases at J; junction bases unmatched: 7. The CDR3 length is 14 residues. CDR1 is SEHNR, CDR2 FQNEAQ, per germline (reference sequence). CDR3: CASRRAGEANEQFF. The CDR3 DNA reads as TGTGCCAGCAGGCGAGCGGGAGAGGCCAATGAGCAGTTCTTC.

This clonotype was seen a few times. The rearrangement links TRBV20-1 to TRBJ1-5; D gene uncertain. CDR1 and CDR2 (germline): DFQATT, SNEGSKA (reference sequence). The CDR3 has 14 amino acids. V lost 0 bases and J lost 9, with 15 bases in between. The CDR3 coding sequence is TGCAGTGCTAGAGATCGTCTCCGTGGTACGCCCCAGCATTTT. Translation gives CSARDRLRGTPQHF.

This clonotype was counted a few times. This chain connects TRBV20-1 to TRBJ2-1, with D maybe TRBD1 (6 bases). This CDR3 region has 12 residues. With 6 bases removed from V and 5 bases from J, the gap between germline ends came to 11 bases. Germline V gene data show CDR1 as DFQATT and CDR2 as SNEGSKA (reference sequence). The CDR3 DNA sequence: TGCAGTGCCCGCCGACAGGACAATGAGCAGTTCTTC. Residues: CSARRQDNEQFF.

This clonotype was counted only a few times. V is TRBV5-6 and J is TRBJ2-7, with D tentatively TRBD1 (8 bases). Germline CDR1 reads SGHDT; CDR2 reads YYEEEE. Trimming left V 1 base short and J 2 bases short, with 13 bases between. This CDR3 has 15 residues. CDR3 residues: CASSLQRDRPYEQYF. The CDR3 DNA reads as TGTGCCAGCAGCTTGCAGCGGGACAGGCCCTACGAGCAGTACTTC.

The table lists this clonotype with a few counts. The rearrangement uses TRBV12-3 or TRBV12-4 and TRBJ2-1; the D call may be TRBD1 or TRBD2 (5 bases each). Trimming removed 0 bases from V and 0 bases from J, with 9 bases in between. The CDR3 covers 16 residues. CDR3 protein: CASSLAAGSSYNEQFF. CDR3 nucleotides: TGTGCCAGCAGTTTAGCGGCAGGGAGCTCCTACAATGAGCAGTTCTTC.